A selection of T cell receptor beta chains follows, all from one sample in a study of cytomegalovirus exposure and HLA in healthy donors. Only in-frame clones appear in the TCRdb table, and some are missing; sequencing was by immunoSEQ multiplex PCR. The top ten clones hold 5.9% of a sample with roughly 130,000 clones, about 81% of them seen once. Sequenced material: PBMCs. The receptors come from a woman aged 40 to 55 in good health and CMV-seropositive. CDR3s include the opening cysteine and the closing phenylalanine or tryptophan. The size of a clone is reported for some rows only, either as once, few or many, or as a class for expanded clones.

abundance,v_gene,len,CDR3aa
.,TRBV5-4,14,CASSPETLNTEAFF
.,TRBV4-1,15,CASSHRTSGRDEQYF
.,TRBV6-5,15,CASDVSALSNQPQHF
few,TRBV11-2,16,CASSLAVSRGAGELFF
.,TRBV6-4,14,CASSESGSTDTQYF
.,TRBV19,14,CASSSTGANSPLHF
.,TRBV14,14,CASSQRQGSYEQYF
.,TRBV6-4,16,CASSDSFDTSTGELFF
.,TRBV6-1,15,CASRDSPSSGNTIYF
few,TRBV4-1,17,CASSQEGLEVFQETQYF
.,TRBV6-1,14,CASSVSGYQETQYF
.,TRBV27,14,CASSRGTSKSIQHF
.,TRBV27,14,CASNLGQGNTEAFF
.,TRBV28,16,CASRGLAGNQYNEQFF
.,TRBV18,15,CASSVGQGTNQPQHF
.,TRBV6-1,15,CASSVGLAGGDTQYF
once,TRBV7-8,16,CASSRFSTGGPDGYTF
.,TRBV9,18,CASSVGTSGRGSSYEQYF
.,TRBV9,15,CASSVAGTSTYEQYF
.,TRBV6-5,15,CASSRAWTSQETQYF
few,TRBV15,14,CATSGGDGRQPQHF
.,TRBV27,16,CASSTIAGGAPYEQYF
.,TRBV6-1,14,CASSRDSMGYGYTF
.,TRBV5-1,16,CASSSAPGGSGNTIYF
.,TRBV10-3,13,CATRDWEADTQYF
.,TRBV5-1,15,CASSWTGTGGNTIYF
.,TRBV5-4,12,CASSLQGGTALF
.,TRBV13,16,CASSLQDRGQYNEQFF
few,TRBV7-9,13,CASSAPADTEAFF
.,TRBV25-1,18,CASSIIWAGTVSTDTQYF
.,TRBV5-1,15,CASSLGQVGGETQYF
.,TRBV7-2,14,CASTRDVLSYEQYF
.,TRBV9,13,CASSVKPNTEAFF
.,TRBV30,15,CAWSVSGTGDSPLHF
.,TRBV6-5,15,CASRSGTGSNEKLFF
.,TRBV6-5,14,CASSYSPGNYGYTF
.,TRBV6-1,14,CASSTRQGNEKLFF
.,TRBV18,15,CASSPLASGRGEQFF
once,TRBV6-4,16,CASSPLQGYSNQPQHF
few,TRBV7-9,16,CASSGWTDPTNEKLFF
.,TRBV7-2,15,CASSLMADRAVEQYF
once,TRBV6-5,15,CASSITRALGDTQYF
.,TRBV7-9,14,CASSPGQGAPEAFF
.,TRBV2,14,CASTLGSPNQPQHF
.,TRBV19,19,CASSVRQGPADLSGNTIYF
.,TRBV28,15,CASSFDGGGGNTIYF
.,TRBV19,15,CASSQVDSSYNEQFF
.,TRBV29-1,14,CSLLTSGVRNEQFF
.,TRBV19,14,CATQQGRGNQPQHF
.,TRBV14,16,CASSQGRDRAGNTIYF
.,TRBV27,14,CASSPRDREREQYF
.,TRBV19,16,CASSSPGTGFNQPQHF
.,TRBV9,15,CASSVALAGYNEQFF
.,TRBV7-9,14,CASSWTDTNTEAFF
.,TRBV5-1,13,CASSPDRGVEAFF